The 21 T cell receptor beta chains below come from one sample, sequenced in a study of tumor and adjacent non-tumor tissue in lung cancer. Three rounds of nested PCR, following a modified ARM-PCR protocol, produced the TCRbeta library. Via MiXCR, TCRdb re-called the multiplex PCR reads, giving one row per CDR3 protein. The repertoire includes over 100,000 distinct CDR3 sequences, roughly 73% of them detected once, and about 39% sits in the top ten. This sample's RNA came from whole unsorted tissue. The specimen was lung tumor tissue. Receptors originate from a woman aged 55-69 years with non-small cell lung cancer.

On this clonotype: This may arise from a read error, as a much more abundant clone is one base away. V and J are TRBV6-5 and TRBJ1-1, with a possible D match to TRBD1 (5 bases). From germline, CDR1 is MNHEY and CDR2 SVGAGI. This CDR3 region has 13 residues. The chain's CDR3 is CVSSLTVATEAFF. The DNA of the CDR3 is TGTGTCAGCAGTTTGACAGTGGCAACTGAAGCTTTCTTT.

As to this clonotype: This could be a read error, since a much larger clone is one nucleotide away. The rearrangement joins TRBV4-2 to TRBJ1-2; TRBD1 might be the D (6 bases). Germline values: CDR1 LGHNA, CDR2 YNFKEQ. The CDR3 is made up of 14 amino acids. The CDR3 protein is CASSHNRAAYAYTF. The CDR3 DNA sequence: TGTGCCAGCAGCCACAACAGGGCTGCCTATGCCTACACCTTC.

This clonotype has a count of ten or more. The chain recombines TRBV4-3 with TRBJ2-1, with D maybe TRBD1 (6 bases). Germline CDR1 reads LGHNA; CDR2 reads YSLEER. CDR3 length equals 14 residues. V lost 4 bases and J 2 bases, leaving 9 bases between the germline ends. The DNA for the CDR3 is TGCGCCAGCAGCCGGGGGCTAACCTACAATGAGCAGTTCTTC. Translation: CASSRGLTYNEQFF.

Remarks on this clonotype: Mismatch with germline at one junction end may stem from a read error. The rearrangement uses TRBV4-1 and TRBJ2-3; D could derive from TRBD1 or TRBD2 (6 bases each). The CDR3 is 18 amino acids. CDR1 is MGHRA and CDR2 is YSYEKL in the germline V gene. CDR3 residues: CASGQEIRTGASTDTQYF. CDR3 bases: TGCGCCAGCGGCCAAGAGATACGAACGGGGGCCTCCACAGATACGCAGTATTTT.

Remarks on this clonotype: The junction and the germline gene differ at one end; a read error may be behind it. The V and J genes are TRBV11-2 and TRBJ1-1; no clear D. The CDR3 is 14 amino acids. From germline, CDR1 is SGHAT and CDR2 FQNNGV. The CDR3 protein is CASSMNVMNTEVFF. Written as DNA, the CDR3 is TGTGCCAGCAGCATGAACGTGATGAACACTGAAGTTTTCTTT.

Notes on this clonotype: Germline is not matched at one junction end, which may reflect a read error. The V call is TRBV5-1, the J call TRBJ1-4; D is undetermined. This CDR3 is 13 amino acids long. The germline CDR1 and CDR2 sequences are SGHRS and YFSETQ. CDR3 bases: TGTGCCAACAGCTTGAAGTTAGATGAAAAACTGTTTTTT. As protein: CANSLKLDEKLFF.

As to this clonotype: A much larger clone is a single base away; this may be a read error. The CDR3 coding sequence is TGTGCCAGCAGCTTAGGTCTAGTCCGTGAGCAGTTCTTC. Protein: CASSLGLVREQFF. This chain uses TRBV7-8 with TRBJ2-1; D uncertain. Trimming removed 1 base at V and 9 bases at J, with 10 bases between. This CDR3 has 13 residues. Germline values: CDR1 SGHVS, CDR2 FQNEAQ.

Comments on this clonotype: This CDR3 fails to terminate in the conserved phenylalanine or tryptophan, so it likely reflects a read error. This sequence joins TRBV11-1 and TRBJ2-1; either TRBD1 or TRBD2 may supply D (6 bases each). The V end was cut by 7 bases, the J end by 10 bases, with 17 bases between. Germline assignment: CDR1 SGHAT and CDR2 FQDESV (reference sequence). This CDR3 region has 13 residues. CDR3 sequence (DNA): TGTGCCAGCATCCGCCTAGGGGGGAACGAGCAGTTCTAC. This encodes CASIRLGGNEQFY.

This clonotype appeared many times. The CDR3 region has the DNA TGCAGTGCTGCCCGACAGGGGGTAGTACGGGAAAAACTGTTTTTT. This encodes CSAARQGVVREKLFF. The chain combines TRBV20-1 with TRBJ1-4, with 9 bases identical to TRBD1. The CDR3 contains 15 residues. Germline values: CDR1 DFQATT, CDR2 SNEGSKA (reference sequence). Losses at the gene ends were 5 bases for V and 8 bases for J; bases not matched to a gene: 12.

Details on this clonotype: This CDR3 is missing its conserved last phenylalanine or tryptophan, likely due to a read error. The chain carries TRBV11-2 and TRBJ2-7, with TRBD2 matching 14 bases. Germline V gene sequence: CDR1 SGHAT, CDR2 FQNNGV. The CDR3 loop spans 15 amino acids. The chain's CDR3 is CASSNGTSGSYDQYS. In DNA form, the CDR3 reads TGTGCCAGCAGCAACGGGACTAGCGGGAGCTACGATCAGTACTCC.

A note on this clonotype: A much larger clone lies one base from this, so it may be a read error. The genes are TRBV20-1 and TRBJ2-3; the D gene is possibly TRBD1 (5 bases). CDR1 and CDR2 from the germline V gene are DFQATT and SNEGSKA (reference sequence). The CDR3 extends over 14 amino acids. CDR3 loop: CCARYVGDTDTQYF. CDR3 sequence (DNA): TGCTGTGCTAGATACGTAGGGGACACAGATACGCAGTATTTT.

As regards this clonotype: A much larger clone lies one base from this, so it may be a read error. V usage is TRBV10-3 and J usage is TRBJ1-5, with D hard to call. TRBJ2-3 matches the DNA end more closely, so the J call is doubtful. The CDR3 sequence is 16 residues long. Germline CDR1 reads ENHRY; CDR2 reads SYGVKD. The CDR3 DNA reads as TGTGCCATCAGTGATCCCGAACATTCGGGCAATCAGCCCCAGTATTTT. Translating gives CAISDPEHSGNQPQYF.

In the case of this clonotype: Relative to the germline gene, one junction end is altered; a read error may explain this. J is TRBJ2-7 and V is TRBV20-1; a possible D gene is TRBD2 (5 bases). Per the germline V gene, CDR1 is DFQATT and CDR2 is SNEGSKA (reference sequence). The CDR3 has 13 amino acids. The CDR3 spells CTARESRTYEQYF. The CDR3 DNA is TGCACTGCTAGAGAAAGCAGGACTTACGAGCAATACTTC.

The CDR3 nucleotides are TGTGCCAGCAGCTTGACAGGGACAGGGGTCGGAATCCAGTACTTC. Protein: CASSLTGTGVGIQYF. The rearrangement uses TRBV11-2 and TRBJ2-5; 10 bases map to TRBD1. Unmatched junction bases numbered 11, after V lost 3 bases and J lost 10 bases. CDR1 is SGHAT and CDR2 is FQNNGV in the germline V gene. There are 15 residues in the CDR3. The complete variable domain, with remaining parts taken from reference TRBV11-2 and TRBJ2-5, reads EAGVAQSPRYKIIEKRQSVAFWCNPISGHATLYWYQQILGQGPKLLIQFQNNGVVDDSQLPKDRFSAERLKGVDSTLKIQPAKLEDSAVYLCASSLTGTGVGIQYFGPGTRLLVL.

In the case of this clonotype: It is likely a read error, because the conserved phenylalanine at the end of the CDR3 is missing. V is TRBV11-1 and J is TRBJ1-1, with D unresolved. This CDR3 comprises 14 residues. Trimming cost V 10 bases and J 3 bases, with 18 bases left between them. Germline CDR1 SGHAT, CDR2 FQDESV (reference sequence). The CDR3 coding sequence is TGTGCCACGAAACAGAGGTTCGTGGACACTGAAGCTTTCTCT. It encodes CATKQRFVDTEAFS.

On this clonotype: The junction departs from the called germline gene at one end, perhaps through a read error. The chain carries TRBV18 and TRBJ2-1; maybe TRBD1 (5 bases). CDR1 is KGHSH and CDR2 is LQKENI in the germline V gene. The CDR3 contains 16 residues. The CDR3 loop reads CASSPKGEGEYKEQFF. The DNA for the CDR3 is TGTGCCAGCTCACCAAAAGGGGAAGGAGAGTACAAAGAGCAGTTCTTC.

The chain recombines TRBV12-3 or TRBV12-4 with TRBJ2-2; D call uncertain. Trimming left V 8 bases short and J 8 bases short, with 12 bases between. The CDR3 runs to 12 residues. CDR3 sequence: CASCFGTGELFF. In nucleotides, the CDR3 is TGTGCCAGCTGCTTCGGCACAGGGGAGCTGTTTTTT.

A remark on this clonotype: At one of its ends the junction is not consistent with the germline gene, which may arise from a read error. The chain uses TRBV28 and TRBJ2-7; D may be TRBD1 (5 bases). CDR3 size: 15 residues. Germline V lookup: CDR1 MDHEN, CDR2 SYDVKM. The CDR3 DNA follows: TGTGCCAGCATCACTTTAAGGGGATTATCCCACGAACAGTACTTC. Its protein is CASITLRGLSHEQYF.

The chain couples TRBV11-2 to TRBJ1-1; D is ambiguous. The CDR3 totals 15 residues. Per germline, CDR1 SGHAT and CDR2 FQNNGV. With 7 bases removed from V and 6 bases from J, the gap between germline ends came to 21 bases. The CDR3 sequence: CASMLTPGLKAEAFF. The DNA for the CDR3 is TGTGCCAGCATGTTGACCCCCGGACTAAAGGCTGAAGCTTTCTTT. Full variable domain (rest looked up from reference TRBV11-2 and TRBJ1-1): EAGVAQSPRYKIIEKRQSVAFWCNPISGHATLYWYQQILGQGPKLLIQFQNNGVVDDSQLPKDRFSAERLKGVDSTLKIQPAKLEDSAVYLCASMLTPGLKAEAFFGQGTRLTVV.

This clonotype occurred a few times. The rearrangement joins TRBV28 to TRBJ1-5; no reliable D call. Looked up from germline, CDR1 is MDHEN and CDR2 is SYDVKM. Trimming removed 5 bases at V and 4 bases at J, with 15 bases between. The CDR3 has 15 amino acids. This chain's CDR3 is CASSTPDRINQPQHF. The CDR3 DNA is TGTGCCAGCAGTACACCGGACCGAATTAATCAGCCCCAGCATTTT. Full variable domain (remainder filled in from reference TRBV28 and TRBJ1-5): DVKVTQSSRYLVKRTGEKVFLECVQDMDHENMFWYRQDPGLGLRLIYFSYDVKMKEKGDIPEGYSVSREKKERFSLILESASTNQTSMYLCASSTPDRINQPQHFGDGTRLSIL.

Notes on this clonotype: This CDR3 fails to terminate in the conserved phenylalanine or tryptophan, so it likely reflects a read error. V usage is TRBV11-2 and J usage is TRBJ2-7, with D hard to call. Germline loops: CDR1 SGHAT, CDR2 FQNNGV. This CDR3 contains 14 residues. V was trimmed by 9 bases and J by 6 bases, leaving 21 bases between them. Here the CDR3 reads CASNLSTGSAEQYL. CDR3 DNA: TGTGCCAGTAACTTATCCACCGGGTCAGCCGAGCAGTACTTA.